Below, one T cell receptor beta chain is given with its context. Original handling: Amplified reference gene primers provided the basis for estimating nucleated cell counts. The method was immunoSEQ multiplex PCR; TCRdb's version includes in-frame clones alone and lacks a portion of them. That table supplies the V and J calls and clone size; D and trimming were determined from the DNA. The table has some 150,000 clones, about 87% seen once. This sample is drawn from a study of blood T cell repertoires in COVID-19. About the study: The origin of the acute and convalescent COVID-19 samples was the United States, Italy and Spain.

V dropped 6 bases and J dropped 2; count of bases not matched to a gene: 10. CDR3 size: 18 residues. Germline V gene data show CDR1 as LNHDA and CDR2 as SQIVND (reference sequence). Sequencing used peripheral blood. The source of this sequence is a woman aged 50 to 65 with active or convalescent COVID-19. The chain carries TRBV19 and TRBJ2-2; 12 bases line up with TRBD2. In DNA, the CDR3 is TGTGCCAGTAGATACGGACGGGGACTAGCGGGTAACACCGGGGAGCTGTTTTTT. It is translated as CASRYGRGLAGNTGELFF.